These 10 T cell receptor beta chains were sequenced from one sample in a study of CD8+ T cells in alopecia areata. Reverse transcription of extracted RNA yielded cDNA, which provided the sequencing template. The repertoire was sequenced with immunoSEQ multiplex PCR; TCRdb's copy has only in-frame clones and lacks some. The table includes around 160,000 clones, 60% to 75% detected once. Sample treatment: oral pan-JAK inhibitor, 5-10 mg twice daily. The specimen comprised CD4+ T cells sorted from blood, sampled at week 24, from a patient treated with tofacitinib. The receptor set was obtained from a human donor with alopecia areata.

Remarks on this clone: Other nucleotide sequences in the sample specify the same CDR3. V gene TRBV14 combines with J gene TRBJ2-5; D remains ambiguous. Per the germline V gene, CDR1 is SGHDN and CDR2 is FVKESK. The CDR3 covers 12 residues. The V end was cut by 0 bases, the J end by 7 bases, with 6 bases between. The CDR3 reads CASSQDRGTQYF. CDR3 nucleotide sequence: TGTGCCAGCAGCCAAGATCGCGGGACCCAGTACTTC.

This chain joins TRBV2 and TRBJ1-1; tentatively, D is TRBD1 (6 bases). This CDR3 has 15 residues. The ends were cut back, 2 bases at V and 2 bases at J, with 12 bases in the middle. Germline CDR1 SNHLY, CDR2 FYNNEI. CDR3 DNA sequence: TGTGCCAGCAGTGAACAGGGGTTGAGTAACACTGAAGCTTTCTTT. The encoded protein is CASSEQGLSNTEAFF. The full variable domain, completed using reference TRBV2 and TRBJ1-1, is EPEVTQTPSHQVTQMGQEVILRCVPISNHLYFYWYRQILGQKVEFLVSFYNNEISEKSEIFDDQFSVERPDGSNFTLKIRSTKLEDSAMYFCASSEQGLSNTEAFFGQGTRLTVV.

The J gene is TRBJ2-5, the V gene TRBV29-1; D tentatively reads TRBD1 or TRBD2 (5 bases each). In germline, CDR1 is SQVTM, CDR2 ANQGSEA. With 8 bases removed from V and 2 bases from J, the gap between germline ends came to 18 bases. The CDR3 covers 14 residues. The CDR3 sequence: CSIGASSSQETQYF. As DNA, the CDR3 is TGCAGCATCGGGGCGTCGTCTTCTCAAGAGACCCAGTACTTC.

The chain has TRBV5-1 and TRBJ2-3, with 8 bases fitting TRBD1. V shed 0 bases, J shed 5 bases, and the junction held 8 bases outside the gene matches. CDR3 length: 16 residues. CDR1 is SGHRS and CDR2 is YFSETQ in the germline V gene. This CDR3 is CASSLAGAGGEDTQYF. In nucleotides, the CDR3 is TGCGCCAGCAGCTTGGCCGGGGCAGGGGGCGAAGATACGCAGTATTTT.

The chain combines TRBV30 with TRBJ2-3; 7 bases match TRBD2. Germline lookup yields CDR1 GTSNPN and CDR2 SVGIG (reference sequence). The CDR3 extends over 11 amino acids. V was pared by 2 bases and J by 8 bases, with 1 base of the junction left unmatched. This CDR3 is CAWSREGTQYF. The CDR3 nucleotides are TGTGCCTGGAGTAGGGAGGGTACGCAGTATTTT.

The chain has TRBV28 and TRBJ2-2; 8 bases are a match to TRBD2. Germline CDR1 is MDHEN and CDR2 is SYDVKM. This CDR3 comprises 13 residues. The ends lost 10 bases at V and 8 bases at J; junction bases unmatched: 9. CDR3: CATPGLARGELFF. The DNA for the CDR3 is TGTGCCACTCCAGGACTAGCTCGGGGGGAGCTGTTTTTT.

The V and J genes are TRBV5-1 and TRBJ2-7; D perhaps matches TRBD2 (5 bases). This CDR3 comprises 17 residues. The germline V gene encodes CDR1 SGHRS and CDR2 YFSETQ. V lost 1 base and J lost 1, with 18 bases in between. The CDR3 here is CASSLRWGDKISYEQYF. CDR3 nucleotide sequence: TGCGCCAGCAGCTTGAGGTGGGGAGACAAAATTTCCTACGAGCAGTACTTC.

The chain combines TRBV29-1 with TRBJ2-7; D gene ambiguous. Germline V gives CDR1 SQVTM, CDR2 ANQGSEA. The V gene lost 6 bases and the J gene lost 2 bases, with 11 bases spanning the gap. The CDR3 runs 12 residues. CDR3 nucleotide sequence: TGCAGCGTGACCCCATCAGCCTACGAGCAGTACTTC. Protein product: CSVTPSAYEQYF.

This clone has just a few counts. The rearrangement joins TRBV29-1 to TRBJ2-5; D ambiguous. The CDR3 is 11 amino acids. The germline V gene has CDR1 SQVTM and CDR2 ANQGSEA. With 6 bases removed from V and 5 bases from J, the gap between germline ends came to 10 bases. DNA for the CDR3: TGCAGCGTGCGATTCGGGGAGACCCAGTACTTC. This codes for CSVRFGETQYF.

With respect to this clone: The sample holds other DNA sequences that translate to the same CDR3. The rearrangement joins TRBV9 to TRBJ2-5; the D is unclear. Germline-derived CDR1 and CDR2 are SGDLS and YYNGEE. V was trimmed by 1 base and J by 4 bases, leaving 8 bases between them. This CDR3 comprises 13 residues. CDR3 sequence: CASSVNSGETQYF. CDR3 sequence (DNA): TGTGCCAGCAGCGTAAACTCAGGAGAGACCCAGTACTTC.